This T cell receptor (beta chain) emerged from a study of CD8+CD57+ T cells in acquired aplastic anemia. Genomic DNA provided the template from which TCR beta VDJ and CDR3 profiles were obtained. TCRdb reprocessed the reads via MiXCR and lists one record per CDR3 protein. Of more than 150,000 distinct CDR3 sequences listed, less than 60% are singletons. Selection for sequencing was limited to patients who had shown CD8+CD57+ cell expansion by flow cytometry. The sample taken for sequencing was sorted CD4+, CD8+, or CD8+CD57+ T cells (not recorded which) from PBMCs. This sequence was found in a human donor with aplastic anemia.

CDR3 bases: TGTGCCAGTAGTTGGGCAAACCGAGGGTACGAGCAGTACTTC. This codes for CASSWANRGYEQYF. This rearrangement joins TRBV19 to TRBJ2-7, with D maybe TRBD2 (5 bases). With 5 bases removed from V and 4 bases from J, the gap between germline ends came to 15 bases. Per the germline V gene, CDR1 is LNHDA and CDR2 is SQIVND (reference sequence). This CDR3 is built from 14 residues.